The 2 T cell receptor beta chains given below trace back to one sample, sequenced in a study of cytomegalovirus exposure and HLA in healthy donors. With 60 Vbeta and 13 Jbeta primers, the PCR was carried out. TCRdb keeps only in-frame clones here, not all; method: immunoSEQ multiplex PCR. The sample holds roughly 36,000 clones. Sample: PBMCs. These receptors originate from a woman in her thirties in good health and CMV-seropositive.

The rearrangement joins TRBV5-1 to TRBJ1-2; possibly TRBD1 for D (6 bases). Germline CDR1 SGHRS, CDR2 YFSETQ. V dropped 3 bases and J dropped 2 bases, with 14 bases sitting between them. This CDR3 region has 15 residues. The CDR3 sequence: CASSYTGSLNYGYTF. The CDR3 nucleotides read TGCGCCAGCAGCTACACAGGGTCTCTAAACTATGGCTACACCTTC.

The V gene is TRBV5-1, the J gene TRBJ1-1, with a weak D call TRBD1 (5 bases). Trimming left V 1 base short and J 4 bases short, with 23 bases between. CDR3 length: 18 residues. Germline loops: CDR1 SGHRS, CDR2 YFSETQ. The chain's CDR3 is CASSLIARVEGDGTEAFF. CDR3 nucleotide sequence: TGCGCCAGCAGCTTGATCGCCCGGGTGGAAGGGGATGGCACTGAAGCTTTCTTT. Together with reference TRBV5-1 and TRBJ1-1, the CDR3 gives the full variable domain: KAGVTQTPRYLIKTRGQQVTLSCSPISGHRSVSWYQQTPGQGLQFLFEYFSETQRNKGNFPGRFSGRQFSNSRSEMNVSTLELGDSALYLCASSLIARVEGDGTEAFFGQGTRLTVV.